This T cell receptor beta chain is drawn from a study of spatial heterogeneity in lung cancer (dated by TCRdb to about 2019). In the study overall: More beta-chain than alpha-chain transcripts were consistently detected, likely reflecting higher beta-chain transcript abundance. Both alpha and beta chains were TCR-sequenced in roughly 200 tumor regions, fewer than 80 matched nontumor lung samples and approximately 50 PBMC samples obtained at surgery. TCR repertoire features were related to nonsynonymous mutation counts determined by whole-exome sequencing of tumor tissue. The study quantitatively compared TCR alpha and beta repertoires across multiple tumor regions, matched nontumor lung and blood in non-small cell lung cancer. In the raw uncorrected reads, each unique combination of TCR and UMI appeared on average more than ten times.

The library came from 5' RACE. Instrument used: NextSeq 500. In the TCR library protocol, a unique molecular identifier was attached to each TCR cDNA molecule so that PCR and sequencing errors could be corrected. The study's processing was this. TCR identification, UMI-based error correction and CDR3 extraction were all carried out with Decombinator tools. Expanded TCRs were defined as those above a frequency of 2 per 1,000, corresponding to the top 1% of the tumor frequency distribution. Each repertoire was subsampled 100 times to 5,000 TCRs, after which Renyi diversity was computed with the R vegan package. CDR3 similarity networks were built from amino acid triplet string-kernel similarity, with CDR3s being connected when pairwise similarity was above 0.82. Using fastp trimming at Q25 and MiXCR clonotype assembly, TCRdb reanalyzed the public sequencing data and kept in-frame beta chains. Rows are combined by CDR3 protein, so each entry shows the most common genes and DNA. The V and J calls shown here were made by TCRdb, not taken from the authors' results. In this sample the table shows roughly 3,200 distinct CDR3 sequences, over 25% of which occur a single time. The ten largest make up around 40% of the sample.

This sample's time point label indicates: sample taken at primary tumor resection. TCR sequencing used whole RNA extracted from tumor and nontumor lung tissue, or from cryopreserved PBMC samples, without cell sorting. The donors were some 70 patients from the lung TRACERx cohort who had early-stage, untreated non-small cell lung cancer. Only patients with enough RNA available from two or more tumor regions were chosen for TCR sequencing. Including the terminal cysteine and phenylalanine, the CDR3 comprises 13 residues. The retained sequence is limited to the CDR3, 39 bases, with the frame set at the first base. Sequences SEHNR (CDR1) and FQNEAQ (CDR2) are obtained from the germline V gene (reference sequence). V gives up 2 bases and J gives up 6 bases, and the segment between their germline ends measures 8 bases. For this clonotype: Its antigen specificity is not known. Base qualities are not recorded, but no much larger clone differs from it by a single base. A library made for alpha chains picked up this beta chain off target, so its size means little.

What the study reported, not specific to this receptor: Confirming at a functional level the hypothesis that regional TCRs recognize regional mutations was considered to require additional single-cell paired TCR alpha and beta sequencing. Ubiquitous expanded tumor TCRs were detected in blood more often at tumor resection than at routine follow-up.

The material was PBMCs, obtained at surgery. This TCR was recovered from a female donor with early-stage non-small cell lung cancer. The rearrangement combines TRBV7-9 with TRBJ2-1; the D gene identity is not certain. The nucleotides are TGTGCCAGCAGCTTAAGTGGGCCCAATGAGCAGTTCTTC. It specifies CASSLSGPNEQFF.